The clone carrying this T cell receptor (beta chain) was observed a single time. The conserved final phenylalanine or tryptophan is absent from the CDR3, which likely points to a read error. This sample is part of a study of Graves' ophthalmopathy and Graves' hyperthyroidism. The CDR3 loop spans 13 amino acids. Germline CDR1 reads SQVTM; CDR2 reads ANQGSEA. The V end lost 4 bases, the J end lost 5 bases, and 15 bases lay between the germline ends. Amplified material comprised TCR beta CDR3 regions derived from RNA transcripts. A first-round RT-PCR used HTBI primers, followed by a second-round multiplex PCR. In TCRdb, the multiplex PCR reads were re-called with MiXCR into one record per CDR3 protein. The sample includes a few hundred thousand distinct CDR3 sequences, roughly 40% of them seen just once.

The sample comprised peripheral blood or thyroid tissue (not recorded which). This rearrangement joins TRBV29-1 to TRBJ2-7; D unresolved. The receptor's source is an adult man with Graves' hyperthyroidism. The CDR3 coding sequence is TGCAGCGTTGGCAGCACAGAGCCCAACGAGCAGTACTAC. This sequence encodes CSVGSTEPNEQYY.